Below, 22 T cell receptor beta chains from the same sample are listed, as sequenced in a study of radiotherapy plus CTLA-4 blockade in lung cancer. Libraries were prepared by immunoSEQ multiplex PCR; TCRdb keeps only in-frame clonotypes and omits some of them. Of 35,000 or so clones listed, 75% to 90% are singletons. The sequencing used peripheral blood, collected from a patient treated with radiotherapy plus ipilimumab. Receptors were obtained from a human donor with non-small cell lung cancer who had stable disease on radiotherapy plus ipilimumab.

V gene TRBV5-4 combines with J gene TRBJ2-2; TRBD1 agrees at 7 bases. Germline CDR1 is SGHNT and CDR2 is YYREEE (reference sequence). The V and J ends lost 2 bases and 0 bases, in that order; junction bases with no gene match: 1. The CDR3 is made up of 15 amino acids. CDR3 amino acids: CASSFGTANTGELFF. The CDR3 DNA follows: TGTGCCAGCAGCTTTGGGACAGCGAACACCGGGGAGCTGTTTTTT.

V is TRBV18 and J is TRBJ2-7; maybe TRBD1 (5 bases). V lost 6 bases and J lost 3, with 18 bases in between. Germline CDR1 and CDR2: KGHSH and LQKENI. This CDR3 is 15 amino acids long. CDR3 bases: TGTGCCAGCTCCCTTAGACAAGGGGTAGACTACGAGCAGTACTTC. Translation: CASSLRQGVDYEQYF.

This rearrangement joins TRBV7-2 to TRBJ1-2, with D uncertain. CDR1 is SGHTA, CDR2 FQGNSA, per germline. The length of the CDR3 is 14 residues. Trimming took 3 bases from V and 3 from J, leaving 11 bases between them. The CDR3 DNA follows: TGTGCCAGCAGCTTTCCCCCCGTTTACTATGGCTACACCTTC. Its translation: CASSFPPVYYGYTF.

The rearrangement joins TRBV5-1 to TRBJ2-3; the match to TRBD1 covers 8 bases. V lost 0 bases and J lost 0; bases outside the gene matches: 9. Germline V gene data show CDR1 as SGHRS and CDR2 as YFSETQ. The CDR3 is 18 residues long. The DNA of the CDR3 is TGCGCCAGCAGCTTGGGTGTTTCTCAGGGGGCGAGCACAGATACGCAGTATTTT. This gives the protein CASSLGVSQGASTDTQYF. Together with reference TRBV5-1 and TRBJ2-3, the CDR3 gives the full variable domain: KAGVTQTPRYLIKTRGQQVTLSCSPISGHRSVSWYQQTPGQGLQFLFEYFSETQRNKGNFPGRFSGRQFSNSRSEMNVSTLELGDSALYLCASSLGVSQGASTDTQYFGPGTRLTVL.

This clone came up once. The chain combines TRBV30 with TRBJ2-5; TRBD2 is a possible D gene (6 bases). From germline, CDR1 is GTSNPN and CDR2 SVGIG (reference sequence). Trimming left V 8 bases short and J 2 bases short, with 15 bases between. CDR3 length: 13 amino acids. The CDR3 region is CAGTSGGQETQYF. The CDR3 DNA sequence: TGTGCCGGGACTTCCGGGGGACAAGAGACCCAGTACTTC.

The rearrangement joins TRBV18 to TRBJ1-1; D perhaps matches TRBD1 (5 bases). Trimming stripped 1 base from V and 4 bases from J, with 7 bases between. The germline gives CDR1 KGHSH, CDR2 LQKENI. CDR3 length: 13 amino acids. The CDR3 coding sequence is TGTGCCAGCTCACCACGGGGGGGCACTGAAGCTTTCTTT. Its translation is CASSPRGGTEAFF. The full variable domain, completed using reference TRBV18 and TRBJ1-1, is NAGVMQNPRHLVRRRGQEARLRCSPMKGHSHVYWYRQLPEEGLKFMVYLQKENIIDESGMPKERFSAEFPKEGPSILRIQQVVRGDSAAYFCASSPRGGTEAFFGQGTRLTVV.

This chain links TRBV6-5 with TRBJ2-4; D may be TRBD1 (5 bases). Germline V CDR1 and CDR2: MNHEY, SVGAGI. This CDR3 contains 14 residues. Trimming stripped 8 bases from V and 4 bases from J, with 15 bases between. In DNA, the CDR3 is TGTGCCAGCTCTCAGGGATCGATTAAAAACATTCAGTACTTC. This codes for CASSQGSIKNIQYF.

This chain joins TRBV19 and TRBJ1-1, with TRBD1 identical over 8 bases. Germline values: CDR1 LNHDA, CDR2 SQIVND (reference sequence). This CDR3 comprises 14 residues. Trimming cost V 5 bases and J 1 base; bases outside gene matches: 3. CDR3 DNA: TGTGCCAGTAGTTTCAGGGGGCGGAACACTGAAGCTTTCTTT. It encodes CASSFRGRNTEAFF.

This chain links TRBV13 with TRBJ2-1, with D possibly TRBD1 on 5 matching bases. Trimming shortened V by 3 bases and J by 1 base, and 16 bases separated the two germline ends. The CDR3 is 17 amino acids. Germline lookup yields CDR1 PRHDT and CDR2 FYEKMQ (reference sequence). CDR3 coding DNA: TGTGCCAGCAGCTTGACAGTGACCCTTGGATCCTACAATGAGCAGTTCTTC. This codes for CASSLTVTLGSYNEQFF.

The chain is built from TRBV29-1 and TRBJ1-1, with D maybe TRBD1 (6 bases). Looked up from germline, CDR1 is SQVTM and CDR2 is ANQGSEA. V lost 8 bases, J lost 1 base, and 14 bases lay in between. The CDR3 runs 13 residues. The DNA of the CDR3 is TGCAGCACCAGACAGGAGACGAACACTGAAGCTTTCTTT. It codes for CSTRQETNTEAFF.

The V call is TRBV4-1, the J call TRBJ2-7; 14 positions agree with TRBD2. The CDR3 consists of 17 residues. The trim removed 2 bases at V and 3 bases at J, leaving 6 bases unmatched. Looked up from germline, CDR1 is MGHRA and CDR2 is YSYEKL. CDR3 nucleotides: TGCGCCAGCAGCCAACCGGGACTAGCGGGAGTACTCTACGAGCAGTACTTC. As protein: CASSQPGLAGVLYEQYF.

The V and J genes are TRBV5-4 and TRBJ2-7, with a possible D match to TRBD1 (5 bases). Trimming left V 4 bases short and J 6 bases short, with 14 bases between. Per the germline V gene, CDR1 is SGHNT and CDR2 is YYREEE (reference sequence). The CDR3 contains 13 residues. As DNA, the CDR3 is TGTGCCAGCAGCCCCGAGACAGTTACCGAGCAGTACTTC. It codes for CASSPETVTEQYF.

V gene TRBV5-8 combines with J gene TRBJ2-7, with D possibly TRBD1 on 6 matching bases. V dropped 7 bases and J dropped 5 bases, with 16 bases sitting between them. Germline CDR1 is SGHTS and CDR2 is YDEGEE. This CDR3 has 13 residues. CDR3: CASRSRGTHEQYF. The CDR3 bases are TGTGCCAGCCGGTCGAGGGGGACACACGAGCAGTACTTC.

This clone was counted once. The J gene is TRBJ1-2, the V gene TRBV19; D is perhaps TRBD1 (6 bases). CDR1 and CDR2 from the germline V gene are LNHDA and SQIVND (reference sequence). Trimming removed 5 bases at V and 5 bases at J, with 18 bases between. CDR3 length equals 15 residues. As DNA, the CDR3 is TGTGCCAGTAGTTTCGGCAGGGGTCCCGCGTATGGCTACACCTTC. It encodes CASSFGRGPAYGYTF.

The chain recombines TRBV2 with TRBJ1-6; 8 nucleotides align to TRBD1. The germline CDR1 and CDR2 sequences are SNHLY and FYNNEI. The J segment lost 8 bases and the V segment lost 6 bases, leaving 6 bases of the junction unmatched. CDR3 length: 14 amino acids. The CDR3 DNA sequence: TGTGCCAGCAGGGACAGGGTCTCGGATTCACCCCTCCACTTT. It yields the protein CASRDRVSDSPLHF. Full variable domain (missing parts from reference TRBV2 and TRBJ1-6): EPEVTQTPSHQVTQMGQEVILRCVPISNHLYFYWYRQILGQKVEFLVSFYNNEISEKSEIFDDQFSVERPDGSNFTLKIRSTKLEDSAMYFCASRDRVSDSPLHFGNGTRLTVT.

The rearrangement joins TRBV19 to TRBJ1-1; 7 bases fit TRBD1. V lost 3 bases and J lost 8; bases outside the gene matches: 3. CDR1 and CDR2 (germline): LNHDA, SQIVND (reference sequence). The CDR3 length is 12 residues. CDR3 nucleotide sequence: TGTGCCAGTAGTATGCTGACAGGGGAAGCTTTCTTT. Encoded protein: CASSMLTGEAFF.

This clone was seen a few times. CDR3 coding DNA: TGTGCCAGCAGTTACCATCAGGGGAGAGGCTACACCTTC. It encodes CASSYHQGRGYTF. The J gene is TRBJ1-2, the V gene TRBV6-6; a possible D gene is TRBD1 (6 bases). Trimming stripped 2 bases from V and 8 bases from J, with 12 bases between. The CDR3 consists of 13 residues. Germline CDR1 reads MNHNY; CDR2 reads SVGAGI (reference sequence).

This chain links TRBV7-6 with TRBJ2-1, with D possibly matching TRBD2 (5 bases). Germline CDR1 is SGHVS and CDR2 is FNYEAQ. Between the trimmed V and J ends, which lost 5 bases and 7 bases, there was a span of 9 bases. The CDR3 length is 12 residues. The CDR3 spells CASSPRVNEQFF. DNA for the CDR3: TGTGCCAGCAGCCCGCGGGTTAATGAGCAGTTCTTC.

The V gene is TRBV4-1, the J gene TRBJ2-2; 16 bases align to TRBD2. Germline-derived CDR1 and CDR2 are MGHRA and YSYEKL. V trimming: 1 base; J trimming: 5 bases; junction bases outside the gene matches: 13. This CDR3 has 21 residues. The CDR3 DNA follows: TGCGCCAGCAGCCAAGTAGTTTTGGGACTAGCGGGAGGGCCTAGGACCGGGGAGCTGTTTTTT. Translated: CASSQVVLGLAGGPRTGELFF.

The genes are TRBV14 and TRBJ2-7; no reliable D call. Germline V CDR1 and CDR2: SGHDN, FVKESK. Trimming shortened V by 2 bases and J by 5 bases, and 10 bases separated the two germline ends. This CDR3 contains 13 residues. CDR3 residues: CASSQSRLHEQYF. The CDR3 nucleotides read TGTGCCAGCAGCCAATCCCGTCTCCACGAGCAGTACTTC.

V usage is TRBV6-4 and J usage is TRBJ2-1; 7 bases map to TRBD1. Germline trimming cut 5 bases from V and 10 bases from J; bases unmatched to any gene: 8. CDR3 size: 13 residues. The V gene's germline CDR1 is MRHNA and CDR2 SNTAGT. CDR3 sequence reads: CASSPDRSSEQFF. The CDR3 coding sequence is TGTGCCAGCAGTCCGGACAGGTCCTCGGAGCAGTTCTTC.

The rearrangement uses TRBV18 and TRBJ2-5; 9 bases are a match to TRBD2. With the DNA end fitting TRBJ2-7 better, the J assignment may be wrong. The CDR3 covers 16 residues. Germline V gene data show CDR1 as KGHSH and CDR2 as LQKENI. CDR3 DNA: TGTGCCAGCTCACCAGTAGCGGGAGACCCAACCTACGAGCAGTACTTC. It codes for CASSPVAGDPTYEQYF.